The entry below gives a single T cell receptor beta chain sequence along with its context. Its target is not known. The sample comes from a study of radiotherapy plus CTLA-4 blockade in lung cancer. Turning to the study itself: Objective responses occurred in about a sixth of patients; about 31% had disease control.

V lost 0 bases and J 2 bases, leaving 8 bases between the germline ends. Germline CDR1 is SGHRS and CDR2 is YFSETQ. The CDR3 is 15 amino acids. Chemo-refractory metastatic non-small-cell lung cancer patients underwent focal radiation alongside CTLA-4 blockade with ipilimumab. Study-wide results and caveats: There was expansion of tumor-derived TCR clones in blood after radiotherapy plus ipilimumab.

Profiled with immunoSEQ multiplex PCR; TCRdb holds only in-frame clones, not every one. Found here are about 72,000 clones, around four fifths of them singletons; the top ten hold roughly 4%. The gene calls are TRBV5-1 and TRBJ2-2, with D possibly TRBD1 on 6 matching bases. The material sequenced was peripheral blood, taken from a patient treated with radiotherapy plus ipilimumab. This receptor was taken from a human donor with non-small cell lung cancer who had a partial response to radiotherapy plus ipilimumab. CDR3 protein: CASSLAQGNTGELFF. Written as DNA, the CDR3 is TGCGCCAGCAGCTTGGCACAGGGAAACACCGGGGAGCTGTTTTTT. Supplemented by reference TRBV5-1 and TRBJ2-2, the full variable domain reads KAGVTQTPRYLIKTRGQQVTLSCSPISGHRSVSWYQQTPGQGLQFLFEYFSETQRNKGNFPGRFSGRQFSNSRSEMNVSTLELGDSALYLCASSLAQGNTGELFFGEGSRLTVL.